A selection of T cell receptor beta chains follows, all from one sample in a study of regulatory T cells in long-lasting Graves disease. TCRdb passed the multiplex PCR reads through MiXCR, listing each CDR3 protein once. Here the sample spans approximately 400,000 distinct CDR3 sequences, more than 12% being singletons. The same specimen was also included in a second study, on T cells in Graves' hyperthyroidism and ophthalmopathy.

The starting material was peripheral blood mononuclear cells (PBMCs), obtained at new diagnosis, from a patient treated with antithyroid drugs. These receptors were obtained from a woman younger than 45 with Graves disease. CDR3s include the opening cysteine and the closing phenylalanine or tryptophan. The D gene is left open where the match is weak. Only some rows state a clone size, as once, few, many or a class for expanded clones.

V,J,D,size,CDR3,DNA
TRBV29-1,TRBJ2-7,-,many,CSVELGRGVGEQYF,TGCAGCGTTGAACTTGGCCGTGGTGTCGGCGAGCAGTACTTC
TRBV6-1,TRBJ2-1,TRBD2,-,CASSKPQREGRSEQFF,TGTGCCAGCAGTAAACCTCAGCGGGAGGGCCGAAGTGAGCAGTTCTTC
TRBV29-1,TRBJ2-7,-,few,CSVGSGISEQYF,TGCAGCGTTGGGTCCGGGATCAGCGAGCAGTACTTC
TRBV7-3,TRBJ2-1,TRBD2,few,CASSLVGGTSGRGEQFF,TGTGCCAGCAGCTTAGTGGGTGGGACTAGCGGGAGGGGTGAGCAGTTCTTC
TRBV5-1,TRBJ2-1,TRBD1,few,CASSTGTAITSNEQFF,TGCGCCAGCAGCACCGGGACAGCAATTACGTCCAATGAGCAGTTCTTC
TRBV5-1,TRBJ2-7,TRBD2,-,CASSRRGEAGEQYF,TGCGCCAGCAGTCGGCGGGGGGAGGCGGGCGAGCAGTACTTC
TRBV27,TRBJ2-1,TRBD2,many,CASSTRLAVKYNEQFF,TGTGCCAGCAGTACCAGACTAGCTGTTAAATACAATGAGCAGTTCTTC
TRBV6-2/TRBV6-3,TRBJ1-2,-,few,CASQGEDYGYTF,TGTGCCAGTCAGGGCGAGGACTATGGCTACACCTTC
TRBV7-3,TRBJ2-3,TRBD2,few,CASSLSGRSTDTQYF,TGTGCCAGCAGCTTAAGCGGGAGGAGCACAGATACGCAGTATTTT
TRBV11-3,TRBJ2-5,TRBD2,many,CASSPGVAGAQETQYF,TGTGCCAGCAGCCCCGGGGTAGCGGGAGCCCAAGAGACCCAGTACTTC